The clone carrying this T cell receptor beta chain was detected ten times or more. Its antigen is not identified. Germline V CDR1 and CDR2: MNHEY, SMNVEV (reference sequence). Trimming took 2 bases from V and 5 from J, leaving 10 bases between them. CDR3 size: 14 residues. These data are taken from a study of molecular identifiers for immune sequencing clone quantification. A CD8+CD4-CCR7+CD45RA+ phenotype served as the sorting definition for naive CD8 T cells. Previously described methods and listed TCR primers were used for bulk TCR libraries. TCRdb reprocessed the PCR reads with MiXCR, giving one entry per CDR3 protein. The table has under 800,000 distinct CDR3 sequences, about 25% seen once; the top ten hold about 0.78%. Whole-study findings and limits: Clones above 20 RNA copies contained over 97% of effector molecules and under 1% of naive molecules.

The chain has TRBV27 and TRBJ1-5; possibly TRBD1 for D (5 bases). The source material was naive CD8+ T cells from blood, with Jurkat cell RNA spiked in. As for subset: FACS-sorted CD8+CD4-CCR7+CD45RA+ naive T cells. This receptor was identified in a human donor in good health. Some libraries in this study had Jurkat cell RNA spiked in. As DNA, the CDR3 is TGTGCCAGCAGTTTACAGGGAATTCATCAGCCCCAGCATTTT. As protein: CASSLQGIHQPQHF.